Detailed here is one T cell receptor (beta chain). The identical CDR3 is also encoded by other nucleotide sequences in the sample. This specimen comes from a study of blood T cell repertoires in COVID-19. Overall study context: Samples taken during acute and convalescent COVID-19 were collected in the United States, Italy and Spain.

Trimming cost V 0 bases and J 5 bases, with 5 bases left between them. Germline CDR1 and CDR2: SGHRS and YFSETQ. The CDR3 is 12 amino acids. Per the authors' pipeline: Amplification from reference gene primers served as the basis for estimated nucleated cell counts. Produced via immunoSEQ multiplex PCR; TCRdb's table is partial and in-frame only. V and J calls and clone size are copied from that table; D and trimming were computed from the DNA. The profile shows over 200,000 clones, 85% to 90% of them singletons. The sequence was obtained from a woman aged 55 to 70 with acute or convalescent COVID-19. Material: peripheral blood. This chain connects TRBV5-1 to TRBJ2-5; no reliable D call. This CDR3 reads CASSLVGETQYF. CDR3 DNA sequence: TGCGCCAGCAGCTTGGTCGGGGAGACCCAGTACTTC.